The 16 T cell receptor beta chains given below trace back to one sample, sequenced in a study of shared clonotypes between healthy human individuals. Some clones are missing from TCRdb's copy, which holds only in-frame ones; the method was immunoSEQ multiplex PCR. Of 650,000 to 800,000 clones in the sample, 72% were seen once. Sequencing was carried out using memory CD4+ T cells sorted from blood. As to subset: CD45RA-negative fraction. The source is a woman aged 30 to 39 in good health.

CDR3 amino acids: CASSPDPFPYEQYF. The DNA for the CDR3 is TGTGCCAGCAGTCCCGACCCCTTCCCCTACGAGCAGTACTTC. The chain combines TRBV6-5 with TRBJ2-5; D unclear. Matching the DNA end better, TRBJ2-7 makes the J call doubtful. CDR1 is MNHEY, CDR2 SVGAGI, per germline. The CDR3 runs to 14 residues.

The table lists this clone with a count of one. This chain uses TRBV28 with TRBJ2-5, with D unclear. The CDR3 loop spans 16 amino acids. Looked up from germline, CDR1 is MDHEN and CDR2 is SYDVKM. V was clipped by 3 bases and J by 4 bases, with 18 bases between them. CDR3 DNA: TGTGCCAGCAGTTTCCCTTTAACAGTTGGTGGAGAGACCCAGTACTTC. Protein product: CASSFPLTVGGETQYF.

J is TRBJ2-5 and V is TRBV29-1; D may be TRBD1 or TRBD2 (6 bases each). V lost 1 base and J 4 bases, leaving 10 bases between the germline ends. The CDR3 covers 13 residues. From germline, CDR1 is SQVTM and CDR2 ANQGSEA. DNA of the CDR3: TGCAGCGTTGAAGGTTGGGGGGCAGAGACCCAGTACTTC. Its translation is CSVEGWGAETQYF. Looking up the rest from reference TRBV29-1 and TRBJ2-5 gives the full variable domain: SAVISQKPSRDICQRGTSLTIQCQVDSQVTMMFWYRQQPGQSLTLIATANQGSEATYESGFVIDKFPISRPNLTFSTLTVSNMSPEDSSIYLCSVEGWGAETQYFGPGTRLLVL.

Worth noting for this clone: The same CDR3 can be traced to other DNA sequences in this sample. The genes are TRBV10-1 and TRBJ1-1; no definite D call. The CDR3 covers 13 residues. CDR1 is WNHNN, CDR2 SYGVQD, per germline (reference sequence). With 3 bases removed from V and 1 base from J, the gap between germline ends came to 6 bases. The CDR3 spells CASSDPPNTEAFF. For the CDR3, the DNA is TGCGCCAGCAGTGACCCTCCGAACACTGAAGCTTTCTTT.

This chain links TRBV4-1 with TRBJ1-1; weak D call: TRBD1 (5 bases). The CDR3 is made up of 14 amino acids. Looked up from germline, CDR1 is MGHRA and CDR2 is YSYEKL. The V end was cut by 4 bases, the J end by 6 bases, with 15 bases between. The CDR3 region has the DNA TGCGCCAGCAGCCCGGGACTCCGAGGCGCTGAAGCTTTCTTT. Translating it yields CASSPGLRGAEAFF.

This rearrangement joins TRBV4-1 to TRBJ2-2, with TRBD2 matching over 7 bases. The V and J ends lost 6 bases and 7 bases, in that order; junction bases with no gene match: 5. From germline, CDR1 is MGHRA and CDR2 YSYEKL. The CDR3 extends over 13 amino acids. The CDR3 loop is CASRRGEVGELFF. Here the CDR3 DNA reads TGCGCCAGCAGACGGGGGGAAGTCGGGGAGCTGTTTTTT.

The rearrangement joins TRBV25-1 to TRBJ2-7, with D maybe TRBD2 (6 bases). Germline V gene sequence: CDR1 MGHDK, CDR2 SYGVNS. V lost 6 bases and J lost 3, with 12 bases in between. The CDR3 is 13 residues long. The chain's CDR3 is CASRGGGLYEQYF. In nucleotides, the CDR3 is TGTGCCAGCAGAGGTGGGGGACTCTACGAGCAGTACTTC.

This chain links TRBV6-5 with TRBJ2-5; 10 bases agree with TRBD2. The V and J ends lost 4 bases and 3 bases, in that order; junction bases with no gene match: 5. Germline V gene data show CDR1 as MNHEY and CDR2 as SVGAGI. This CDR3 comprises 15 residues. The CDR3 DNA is TGTGCCAGCAGTTCAAGCGGGGGGGAAGAAGAGACCCAGTACTTC. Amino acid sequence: CASSSSGGEEETQYF.

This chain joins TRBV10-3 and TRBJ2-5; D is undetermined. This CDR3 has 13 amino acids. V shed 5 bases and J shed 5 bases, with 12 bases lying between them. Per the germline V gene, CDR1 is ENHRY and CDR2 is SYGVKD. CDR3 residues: CAISLSSWETQYF. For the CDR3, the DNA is TGTGCCATCAGTTTAAGCAGTTGGGAGACCCAGTACTTC.

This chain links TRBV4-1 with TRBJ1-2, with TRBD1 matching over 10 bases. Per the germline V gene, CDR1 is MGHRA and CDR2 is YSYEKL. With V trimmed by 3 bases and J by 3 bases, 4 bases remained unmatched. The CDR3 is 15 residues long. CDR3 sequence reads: CASSQTGGADYGYTF. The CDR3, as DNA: TGCGCCAGCAGCCAGACAGGGGGCGCGGACTATGGCTACACCTTC.

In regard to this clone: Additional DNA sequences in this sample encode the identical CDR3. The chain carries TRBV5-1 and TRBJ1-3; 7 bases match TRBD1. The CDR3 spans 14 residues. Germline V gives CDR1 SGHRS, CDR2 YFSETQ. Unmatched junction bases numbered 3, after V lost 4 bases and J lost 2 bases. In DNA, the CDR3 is TGCGCCAGCAGCGCTGGGACAGCTGGAAACACCATATATTTT. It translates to CASSAGTAGNTIYF.

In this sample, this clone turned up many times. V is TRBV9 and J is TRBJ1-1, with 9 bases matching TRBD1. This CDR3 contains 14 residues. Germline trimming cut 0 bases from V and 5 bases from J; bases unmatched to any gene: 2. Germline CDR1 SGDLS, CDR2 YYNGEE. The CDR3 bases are TGTGCCAGCAGCGTAGCTGACAGGGGGACTGAAGCTTTCTTT. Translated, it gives CASSVADRGTEAFF.

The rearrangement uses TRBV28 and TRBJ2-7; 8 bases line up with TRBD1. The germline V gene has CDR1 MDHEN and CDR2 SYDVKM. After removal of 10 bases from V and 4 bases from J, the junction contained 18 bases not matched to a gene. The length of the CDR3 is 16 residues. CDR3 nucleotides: TGTGCCACCCTAGCCGAGTTGGGGACAGGCAGATACGAGCAGTACTTC. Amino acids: CATLAELGTGRYEQYF.

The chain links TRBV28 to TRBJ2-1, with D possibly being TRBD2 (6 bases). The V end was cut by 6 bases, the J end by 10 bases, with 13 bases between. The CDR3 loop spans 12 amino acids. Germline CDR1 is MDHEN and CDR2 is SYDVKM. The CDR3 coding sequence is TGTGCCAGCAGCTCCGGGACTTCGGAGCAGTTCTTC. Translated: CASSSGTSEQFF.

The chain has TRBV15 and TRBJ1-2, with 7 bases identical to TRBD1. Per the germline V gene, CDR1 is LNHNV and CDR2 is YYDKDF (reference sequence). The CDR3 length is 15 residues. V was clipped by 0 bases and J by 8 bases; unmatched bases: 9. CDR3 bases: TGTGCCACCAGCAGAGAAAGGGGGCGCGAGGAAGGCTACACCTTC. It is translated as CATSRERGREEGYTF. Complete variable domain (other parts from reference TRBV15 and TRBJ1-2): DAMVIQNPRYQVTQFGKPVTLSCSQTLNHNVMYWYQQKSSQAPKLLFHYYDKDFNNEADTPDNFQSRRPNTSFCFLDIRSPGLGDTAMYLCATSRERGREEGYTFGSGTRLTVV.

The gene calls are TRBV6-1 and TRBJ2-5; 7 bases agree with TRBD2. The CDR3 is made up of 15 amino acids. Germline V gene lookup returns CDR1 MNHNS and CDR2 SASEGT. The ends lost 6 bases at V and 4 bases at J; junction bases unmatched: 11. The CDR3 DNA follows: TGTGCCAGCAGGGGAGAGGGACTAAAGATAGAGACCCAGTACTTC. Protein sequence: CASRGEGLKIETQYF.